Sequencing of this T cell receptor (beta chain) was carried out in a study of cytomegalovirus exposure and HLA in healthy donors. Study context: In a later analysis, it was reported that the roughly 130 validation repertoires had been produced on the same platform as the 690 or so repertoires belonging to the first cohort. Points from the study as a whole: In vitro work confirmed that three CMV-associated chains recognize CMV antigens.

Sequencing used immunoSEQ multiplex PCR; TCRdb keeps in-frame clones, though not all of them. Of approximately 180,000 clones listed, roughly 86% were seen once; the top ten hold under 3.5%. Regarding this clone: Its antigen remains unidentified.

The sequence came from a young man in good health and CMV-seropositive. The sequencing sample was made of PBMCs.

CDR3 sequence: CASSARSDRSGDYGYTF. In DNA, the CDR3 is TGTGCCAGCAGCGCCCGATCAGACAGAAGTGGCGACTATGGCTACACCTTC. The J gene is TRBJ1-2, the V gene TRBV9; perhaps TRBD1 as D (5 bases). CDR3 length equals 17 residues. The ends were cut back, 3 bases at V and 3 bases at J, with 21 bases in the middle. Germline V gives CDR1 SGDLS, CDR2 YYNGEE.